A selection of T cell receptor beta chains follows, all from one sample in a study of blood T cells in healthy people across ages. TCRdb fed the 5' RACE reads into MiXCR, producing one record per CDR3 protein. The sample gives about 1 million distinct CDR3 sequences, 40% to 45% of which show up once; under 20% is in the top ten. Sequencing was performed on blood. The receptor set was obtained from a woman aged 55-70 years in good health. The CDR3 runs from the conserved cysteine through the conserved F or W. The D gene is left open where the match is weak. Clone size is not always given. Where it is, it says once, few, many or a class for expanded clones.

>TRBJ2-1|TRBD2|NA|TRBV20-1
TGCAGTGCTAGAAACGGGAGGGAGATTGAGCAGTTCTTC
CSARNGREIEQFF
>TRBJ2-3|NA|few|TRBV12-5
TGTGCTAGTGGTTCTGGCAGGGATACGCAGTATTTT
CASGSGRDTQYF
>TRBJ2-7|NA|NA|TRBV28
TGTGCCAGCACCAATTCACTCGGGGACGAGCAGTACTTC
CASTNSLGDEQYF
>TRBJ2-4|NA|few|TRBV12-3/TRBV12-4
TGTGCCAGCAGCTCGGGACTTAAGGGAAACATTCAGTACTTC
CASSSGLKGNIQYF
>TRBJ2-3|NA|NA|TRBV28
TGTGCCAGCAGTAGAGACCCCGGGGATACGCGGTATTTT
CASSRDPGDTRYF
>TRBJ1-2|NA|NA|TRBV27
TGTGCCAGCAGTTTATCGGGGGCTCACTATGGCTACACCTTC
CASSLSGAHYGYTF
>TRBJ2-7|TRBD1|NA|TRBV9
TGTGCCAGCAGCGTAGGGACAGGGCGTTCGACCTACGAGCAGTACTTC
CASSVGTGRSTYEQYF
>TRBJ1-4|NA|NA|TRBV5-5
TGTGCCAGCAGCTTGGGGGACGGGTATAATGAAAAACTGTTTTTT
CASSLGDGYNEKLFF
>TRBJ1-2|NA|NA|TRBV10-3
TGTGCCATCAGTGAGGCGGGGACCTTAGGTGGCTACACCTTC
CAISEAGTLGGYTF
>TRBJ2-4|TRBD2|many|TRBV12-3/TRBV12-4
TGTGCCAGCAGTTTACGGGAGGGGGGAAACATTCAGTACTTC
CASSLREGGNIQYF
>TRBJ2-7|NA|few|TRBV7-9
TGTGCCAGCAGCTTAGGCTGGGGCGAGCAGTACTTC
CASSLGWGEQYF
>TRBJ1-1|NA|NA|TRBV3-1
TGTGCCAGCACCCGACTGGGGGGGGGAAACACTGAAGCTTTCTTT
CASTRLGGGNTEAFF
>TRBJ1-2|TRBD1|NA|TRBV29-1
TGCAGCGTCACCCACGCGGCAGGGGGCTCCAGCTACACCTTC
CSVTHAAGGSSYTF
>TRBJ2-1|NA|NA|TRBV5-6
TGTGCCAGCAGTACCCGCACGGACTGGATCTACAATGAGCAGTTCTTC
CASSTRTDWIYNEQFF
>TRBJ2-6|TRBD1|NA|TRBV29-1
TGCAGCGTTGTGACAGGGAGTGGCTCTGGGGCCAACGTCCTGACTTTC
CSVVTGSGSGANVLTF
>TRBJ2-7|NA|NA|TRBV4-1
TGCGCCAGCAGCCTTCCAAGGGGGTTAGAGCAGTACTTC
CASSLPRGLEQYF
>TRBJ1-2|NA|NA|TRBV28
TGTGCCAGCAGTGTGAAGGGGTACTATGGCTACACCTTC
CASSVKGYYGYTF
>TRBJ2-1|TRBD2|NA|TRBV28
TGTGCCAGCAGTCAGATGCCGGGACTAACCTTCAATGAGCAGTTCTTC
CASSQMPGLTFNEQFF
>TRBJ1-1|NA|NA|TRBV29-1
TGCAGCGTTGAAGGGGGGCAGGCTGACGCCGAAGCTTTCTTT
CSVEGGQADAEAFF
>TRBJ1-6|NA|few|TRBV2
TGTGCCAGCAGTGATGACCGCTATTCACCCCTCCACTTT
CASSDDRYSPLHF
>TRBJ2-5|TRBD1|NA|TRBV27
TGTGCCAGCCGGGACAGGCACGAGGAGACCCAGTACTTC
CASRDRHEETQYF
>TRBJ1-6|TRBD1|NA|TRBV27
TGTGCCAGCAGTCTACGACAGGGATCCTATAATTCACCCCTCCACTTT
CASSLRQGSYNSPLHF
>TRBJ1-2|TRBD1|NA|TRBV7-9
TGTGCCAGCAGCTTTTCAGGGGGCCATAACTATGGCTACACCTTC
CASSFSGGHNYGYTF
>TRBJ2-5|TRBD2|NA|TRBV20-1
TGCAGTGCCCGGGCCCGACAAAGAGCGGGACGCAAAGAGACCCAGTACTTC
CSARARQRAGRKETQYF
>TRBJ2-3|NA|NA|TRBV14
TGTGCCAGCAGCCAAGAAAGTCCGGGACGGGGACCCAGCACAGATACGCAGTATTTT
CASSQESPGRGPSTDTQYF
>TRBJ2-2|TRBD1|NA|TRBV12-5
TGTGCCAGTGGTTACGTGACAGGGGCCAACACCGGGGAGCTGTTTTTT
CASGYVTGANTGELFF
>TRBJ1-1|NA|NA|TRBV6-5
TGTGCCAGCAGTTACAATCTATACACTGAAGCTTTCTTT
CASSYNLYTEAFF
>TRBJ1-1|NA|few|TRBV6-6
TGTGCCAGCCACGAGAGGGTGTACACTGAAGCTTTCTTT
CASHERVYTEAFF
>TRBJ2-1|TRBD2|NA|TRBV6-5
TGCGCCAGCAGCCGAATTGACATAGGGACTAGCTGGCAGTTCTTC
CASSRIDIGTSWQFF
>TRBJ2-5|NA|NA|TRBV27
TGTGCCAGCAGTCTATACATGGGTAAGGAGACCCAGTACTTC
CASSLYMGKETQYF
>TRBJ2-4|NA|few|TRBV20-1
TGCAGTGCCCCCGACAGAGACAAAAACATTCAGTACTTC
CSAPDRDKNIQYF
>TRBJ2-7|NA|many|TRBV10-3
TGTGCCATCAGCCAGGACCGGTCCTACGAGCAGTACTTC
CAISQDRSYEQYF
>TRBJ2-7|NA|NA|TRBV5-1
TGCGCCAGCAGCTTGGTAGGCGAAAGCCAATACGAGCAGTACTTC
CASSLVGESQYEQYF
>TRBJ2-7|NA|few|TRBV6-6
TGTGCCAGCAGTTACGGTGGGGGTAGGGACGAGCAGTACTTC
CASSYGGGRDEQYF
>TRBJ2-1|NA|NA|TRBV20-1
TGCAGTGCTACCCCTCACTTGAATGAGCAGTTCTTC
CSATPHLNEQFF
>TRBJ1-2|NA|NA|TRBV27
TGTGCCAGCAGTTTATCAACAGTAAACTTTCGGGGCTACACCTTC
CASSLSTVNFRGYTF
>TRBJ2-5|TRBD2|NA|TRBV7-9
TGTGCCAGCAGCTTAGTGACTAGCGGAGGGCAGGAGACCCAGTACTTC
CASSLVTSGGQETQYF
>TRBJ1-2|NA|NA|TRBV10-3
TGTGCCATCAGTGGTCCCTCTCTTGGGTATGGCTACACCTTC
CAISGPSLGYGYTF
>TRBJ2-7|TRBD1|few|TRBV5-1
TGCGCCAGCAGCCCCCAGACAGGGGAGGTCTACGAGCAGTACTTC
CASSPQTGEVYEQYF
>TRBJ2-5|NA|NA|TRBV27
TGTGCCAGCAGACCCTTTCGGGCCTCATCACTCAATGAGCAGTACTTC
CASRPFRASSLNEQYF